This entry concerns a single T cell receptor beta chain. This record comes from a study of OX40 agonist ivuxolimab in advanced cancers. As for the study in general: Ivuxolimab is an agonistic anti-OX40 (CD134) antibody, and patients were treated with it. All patients had ivuxolimab intravenously every 2 weeks at 0.01 to 10 mg/kg.

The junction had 19 bases not matched to a gene; V was cut back by 0 bases and J by 8 bases. The CDR3 loop spans 20 amino acids. CDR1 is SGHNT, CDR2 YENEEA, per germline. Some clones are missing from TCRdb's copy, which holds only in-frame ones; the method was immunoSEQ multiplex PCR. Of fewer than 70,000 clones in the sample, approximately 90% were seen once. The receptor was derived from an adult with an advanced solid tumor such as melanoma, head and neck, liver or kidney cancer. The genes are TRBV11-3 and TRBJ1-2, with 12 bases matching TRBD1. This specimen was CD4+ or CD8+ T cells sorted from blood, taken in a trial of the OX40 agonist ivuxolimab. Written as DNA, the CDR3 is TGTGCCAGCAGCTTAGATACCCTCGGGACAGGGGGCGCAGAGATGAGAGGCTACACCTTC. Translating it yields CASSLDTLGTGGAEMRGYTF.